Shown below are 12 T cell receptor beta chains from a single sample sequenced in a study of cytomegalovirus exposure and HLA in healthy donors. PCR primers comprised 60 Vbeta and 13 Jbeta primers. Repertoires were generated with immunoSEQ multiplex PCR, while TCRdb's copy carries only in-frame clones and drops some. The sample contains 85,000 to 100,000 clones, more than 75% of which appear only once. Sequencing was performed on PBMCs. The receptor set was obtained from a human donor in good health.

V gene TRBV5-1 combines with J gene TRBJ1-1; perhaps TRBD1 as D (5 bases). The CDR3 covers 15 residues. The germline CDR1 and CDR2 sequences are SGHRS and YFSETQ. Trimming took 4 bases from V and 6 from J, leaving 19 bases between them. The CDR3 protein is CASSPDGGIISEAFF. The CDR3, as DNA: TGCGCCAGCAGCCCGGACGGGGGGATCATCTCTGAAGCTTTCTTT.

The rearrangement links TRBV6-6 to TRBJ1-2; D might be TRBD1 (5 bases). Germline CDR1 reads MNHNY; CDR2 reads SVGAGI (reference sequence). Trimming took off 1 base at V and 7 bases at J, with 16 bases between the two ends. The CDR3 has 15 amino acids. The chain's CDR3 is CASSYYLGGDIGYTF. The CDR3 bases are TGTGCCAGCAGTTACTATTTGGGAGGGGATATTGGCTACACCTTC.

This chain links TRBV9 with TRBJ2-5; D is perhaps TRBD2 (6 bases). The CDR3 covers 15 residues. The V and J ends lost 3 bases and 2 bases respectively, with 14 bases between them. Germline CDR1 reads SGDLS; CDR2 reads YYNGEE. The CDR3 bases are TGTGCCAGCAGCGAAGCAGTTGGGGGGCAAGAGACCCAGTACTTC. Its protein is CASSEAVGGQETQYF.

J is TRBJ2-3 and V is TRBV2, with a possible D match to TRBD2 (6 bases). There are 17 residues in the CDR3. V gave up 6 bases and J gave up 6 bases, with 25 bases separating them. Germline V gives CDR1 SNHLY, CDR2 FYNNEI. The DNA for the CDR3 is TGTGCCAGCAGGAAGAGAGGAGGGGTTGGCGGGGTGGATACGCAGTATTTT. Amino acid sequence: CASRKRGGVGGVDTQYF.

V gene TRBV5-4 combines with J gene TRBJ2-1, with D perhaps TRBD2 (5 bases). Between the trimmed V and J ends, which lost 2 bases and 7 bases, there was a span of 13 bases. The CDR3 covers 14 residues. Germline V lookup: CDR1 SGHNT, CDR2 YYREEE (reference sequence). For the CDR3, the DNA is TGTGCCAGCAGCTTCGGGATTCCTGCGAATGAGCAGTTCTTC. This gives the protein CASSFGIPANEQFF.

The V call is TRBV29-1, the J call TRBJ2-7; TRBD1 might be the D (5 bases). V dropped 2 bases and J dropped 0 bases, with 17 bases sitting between them. CDR1 SQVTM and CDR2 ANQGSEA come from the germline V gene. This CDR3 has 16 residues. CDR3 coding DNA: TGCAGCGTTGAATCTATTGGGGCGAGGAGCTCCTACGAGCAGTACTTC. This encodes CSVESIGARSSYEQYF.

The CDR3 DNA reads as TGCGCCAGCACCGGGGACAGCCGGAAGGGCACCATATATTTT. This gives the protein CASTGDSRKGTIYF. The V gene is TRBV5-1, the J gene TRBJ1-3, with 7 positions matching TRBD1. CDR1 and CDR2 (germline): SGHRS, YFSETQ. The V segment lost 6 bases and the J segment 9 bases; nucleotides outside the gene matches: 12. This CDR3 contains 14 residues.

The chain uses TRBV27 and TRBJ2-7, with a weak D call TRBD1 (5 bases). Looked up from germline, CDR1 is MNHEY and CDR2 is SMNVEV (reference sequence). The CDR3 length is 13 residues. Trimming removed 6 bases from V and 13 bases from J, with 22 bases in between. This chain's CDR3 is CASRPGHSLSFYF. Written as DNA, the CDR3 is TGTGCCAGCAGGCCAGGACATTCCCTCAGTTTCTACTTC.

The J gene is TRBJ1-6, the V gene TRBV5-4; D is possibly TRBD1 (6 bases). Germline V gene sequence: CDR1 SGHNT, CDR2 YYREEE (reference sequence). This CDR3 region has 13 residues. The V gene lost 5 bases and the J gene lost 6 bases, with 9 bases spanning the gap. CDR3 residues: CASRLQGNSPLHF. The CDR3 coding sequence is TGTGCCAGCAGGTTACAGGGTAATTCACCCCTCCACTTT.

This clone was seen a handful of times. The gene calls are TRBV6-1 and TRBJ2-2, with 7 bases fitting TRBD1. The germline V gene has CDR1 MNHNS and CDR2 SASEGT. Trimming cost V 5 bases and J 5 bases; bases outside gene matches: 2. The CDR3 totals 13 residues. CDR3 DNA sequence: TGTGCCAGCAGTCAACAGGGGACCGGGGAGCTGTTTTTT. Its translation: CASSQQGTGELFF.

The chain combines TRBV6-5 with TRBJ2-5; 9 bases fit TRBD1. The J call may not be correct, given that the DNA end is closer to TRBJ2-7. The germline CDR1 and CDR2 sequences are MNHEY and SVGAGI. The CDR3 consists of 13 residues. The CDR3 protein is CASSWDRVYEQYF. The CDR3 DNA sequence: TGTGCCAGCAGCTGGGACAGGGTCTACGAGCAGTACTTC.

The rearrangement links TRBV29-1 to TRBJ2-5; D might be TRBD2 (6 bases). CDR3 length: 14 amino acids. The ends were cut back, 3 bases at V and 5 bases at J, with 16 bases in the middle. The germline gives CDR1 SQVTM, CDR2 ANQGSEA. As DNA, the CDR3 is TGCAGCGTTGACCCTCGCGGGGCCTGGGAGACCCAGTACTTC. Protein sequence: CSVDPRGAWETQYF.